These 32 T cell receptor beta chains came from one sample sequenced in a study of molecular identifiers for immune sequencing clone quantification. A single record per CDR3 protein comes from TCRdb applying MiXCR to the PCR reads. The table records about 640,000 distinct CDR3 sequences, less than 20% of them present only once. The specimen sequenced was naive CD8+ T cells from blood, with Jurkat cell RNA spiked in. Subset reported: FACS-sorted CD8+CD4-CCR7+CD45RA+ naive T cells. The receptors shown here come from a human donor in good health. Some libraries in this study had Jurkat cell RNA spiked in.

The chain uses TRBV14 and TRBJ2-5; TRBD2 aligns across 7 bases. The CDR3 covers 13 residues. The trim removed 4 bases at V and 5 bases at J, leaving 4 bases unmatched. Germline V gives CDR1 SGHDN, CDR2 FVKESK. The CDR3 DNA reads TGTGCCAGCAGCCCACCTAGCGGCGAGACCCAGTACTTC. It encodes CASSPPSGETQYF. The full variable domain, completed using reference TRBV14 and TRBJ2-5, is EAGVTQFPSHSVIEKGQTVTLRCDPISGHDNLYWYRRVMGKEIKFLLHFVKESKQDESGMPNNRFLAERTGGTYSTLKVQPAELEDSGVYFCASSPPSGETQYFGPGTRLLVL.

This clonotype occurred many times. The genes are TRBV10-3 and TRBJ2-5; D is ambiguous. Germline-derived CDR1 and CDR2 are ENHRY and SYGVKD. CDR3 length: 15 residues. V was cut by 2 bases and J by 2 bases, with 12 bases left in between. CDR3 protein: CAISEPEANQETQYF. The CDR3 bases are TGTGCCATCAGTGAGCCCGAAGCGAATCAAGAGACCCAGTACTTC.

This clonotype was found many times. This rearrangement joins TRBV29-1 to TRBJ2-7; 11 nucleotides line up with TRBD2. Germline V lookup: CDR1 SQVTM, CDR2 ANQGSEA. The CDR3 is 14 amino acids. Losses at the gene ends were 6 bases for V and 3 bases for J; bases not matched to a gene: 7. CDR3 sequence: CSVGTSGGFYEQYF. In nucleotides, the CDR3 is TGCAGCGTCGGTACTAGCGGGGGATTCTACGAGCAGTACTTC.

This clonotype has a count of ten or more. The chain is built from TRBV7-6 and TRBJ1-4, with D uncertain. The germline V and J ends were trimmed by 0 bases and 0 bases, with 14 bases remaining between them. Germline V gene sequence: CDR1 SGHVS, CDR2 FNYEAQ. The CDR3 length is 18 residues. The CDR3 sequence is CASSLASSEQTTNEKLFF. The CDR3 nucleotides read TGTGCCAGCAGCTTAGCGTCATCGGAACAGACAACTAATGAAAAACTGTTTTTT.

The sample holds many counts of this clonotype. The rearrangement links TRBV6-2 or TRBV6-3 to TRBJ2-3; possible D gene TRBD2, 5 bases. From germline, CDR1 is MNHEY and CDR2 SVGEGT. Trimming left V 4 bases short and J 4 bases short, with 15 bases between. This CDR3 region has 15 residues. CDR3 bases: TGTGCCAGCAGTTGGCGCGCCGGGAAATCAGATACGCAGTATTTT. It encodes CASSWRAGKSDTQYF.

A few counts support this clonotype. The rearrangement uses TRBV10-1 and TRBJ2-1; D remains ambiguous. Trimming pared 6 bases from V and 5 bases from J, leaving 11 bases between. Germline values: CDR1 WNHNN, CDR2 SYGVQD (reference sequence). The CDR3 is 13 amino acids. CDR3 nucleotides: TGCGCCAGCAGCACCGGGTCCGACAATGAGCAGTTCTTC. It is translated as CASSTGSDNEQFF.

In its sample, this clonotype was seen many times. This chain connects TRBV27 to TRBJ2-7, with no clear D. CDR1 and CDR2 from the germline V gene are MNHEY and SMNVEV (reference sequence). Trimming removed 6 bases from V and 2 bases from J, with 11 bases in between. The CDR3 is 13 amino acids. Written as DNA, the CDR3 is TGTGCCAGCAGCCTGAGCAGTACCTACGAGCAGTACTTC. This sequence encodes CASSLSSTYEQYF.

V gene TRBV6-2 or TRBV6-3 combines with J gene TRBJ2-3; 8 bases are shared with TRBD2. The CDR3 is 16 amino acids. CDR1 and CDR2 (germline): MNHEY, SVGEGT. V lost 5 bases, J lost 2 bases, and 9 bases stayed unmatched. CDR3 region: CASSPRTSGPTDTQYF. The CDR3 nucleotides read TGTGCCAGCAGTCCTCGTACTAGCGGTCCCACAGATACGCAGTATTTT.

Points on this clonotype: A read error is possible here, since a much larger clone lies one base away. This chain connects TRBV2 to TRBJ2-1; weak D call: TRBD1 (6 bases). CDR3 length equals 12 residues. Germline assignment: CDR1 SNHLY and CDR2 FYNNEI. For the CDR3, the DNA is TGTGCCAGCAGAACAGGGTACAGTGAGCAGTTCTTC. Translation: CASRTGYSEQFF.

As for this clonotype: A much larger clone differs from this one at a single base, so this may be a read error. Written as DNA, the CDR3 is TGCAGTGCTAGAGTTTCTATTGGGGGGAGGTTGCACGAGCAGTACTTC. Encoded protein: CSARVSIGGRLHEQYF. The chain couples TRBV20-1 to TRBJ2-7; TRBD2 might be the D (6 bases). This CDR3 is 16 amino acids long. Germline loops: CDR1 DFQATT, CDR2 SNEGSKA (reference sequence). V lost 1 base to trimming and J lost 5 bases, with 21 bases between them.

This clonotype was counted many times. The chain is built from TRBV7-9 and TRBJ1-1; D may be TRBD1 (5 bases). CDR1 SEHNR and CDR2 FQNEAQ come from the germline V gene (reference sequence). Between the trimmed V and J ends, which lost 3 bases and 4 bases, there was a span of 15 bases. This CDR3 is 15 amino acids long. The CDR3 is CASSFWQGAGTEAFF. CDR3 sequence (DNA): TGTGCCAGCAGCTTCTGGCAGGGCGCAGGCACTGAAGCTTTCTTT.

This clonotype was seen repeatedly, ten times or more. The V and J genes are TRBV20-1 and TRBJ2-6; TRBD1 matches at 7 bases. J lost 2 bases, V lost 6 bases, and 7 bases had no gene match. Germline-derived CDR1 and CDR2 are DFQATT and SNEGSKA (reference sequence). The CDR3 contains 15 residues. CDR3 sequence: CSAQGRGTGANVLTF. CDR3 nucleotides: TGCAGTGCCCAGGGCAGGGGGACTGGGGCCAACGTCCTGACTTTC.

This clonotype has more than one count but fewer than ten. The chain recombines TRBV14 with TRBJ2-3; D not certain. V lost 1 base, J lost 0 bases, and 8 bases lay in between. Germline assignment: CDR1 SGHDN and CDR2 FVKESK. This CDR3 has 15 residues. DNA for the CDR3: TGTGCCAGCAGCCAAGGGCGGTCTAGCACAGATACGCAGTATTTT. Translated, it gives CASSQGRSSTDTQYF.

Comments on this clonotype: The junction and the germline gene differ at one end; a read error may be behind it. The CDR3, as DNA: TGTGCCGGCAGTTTAGCGGGAGGGCTCGAGCAGTACTTC. It codes for CAGSLAGGLEQYF. The chain couples TRBV27 to TRBJ2-7; 11 bases align to TRBD2. CDR3 length: 13 amino acids. Germline V CDR1 and CDR2: MNHEY, SMNVEV (reference sequence).

This clonotype was recorded at least ten times. The chain links TRBV29-1 to TRBJ2-3; 7 bases line up with TRBD2. V gave up 2 bases and J gave up 0 bases; unmatched junction bases: 5. Looked up from germline, CDR1 is SQVTM and CDR2 is ANQGSEA. The CDR3 spans 15 residues. Written as DNA, the CDR3 is TGCAGCGTTGAATTTGCGCGGGAGAGCACAGATACGCAGTATTTT. Translation: CSVEFARESTDTQYF.

As for this clonotype: Since no conserved phenylalanine or tryptophan closes the CDR3, a read error is the likely cause. V and J are TRBV12-3 or TRBV12-4 and TRBJ2-3; 7 bases are a match to TRBD2. The CDR3 spans 21 residues. The trim removed 5 bases at V and 1 base at J, leaving 24 bases unmatched. The CDR3 DNA reads TGTGCCAGCAGTCCCGTAACTGAAACCGCTAGCCGGGAGGACGGCACAGATACGCAGTATCTT. It codes for CASSPVTETASREDGTDTQYL.

Concerning this clonotype: Its ends do not fully match the called genes, so a read error is possible. This chain connects TRBV7-9 to TRBJ2-7; weak D call: TRBD1 (5 bases). Germline CDR1 and CDR2: SEHNR and FQNEAQ (reference sequence). The CDR3 covers 14 residues. The CDR3 sequence is CASSSPTESYGQYF. The CDR3 bases are TGTGCCAGCAGCTCCCCGACAGAATCCTACGGGCAGTACTTC. The entire variable domain, with the rest obtained from reference TRBV7-9 and TRBJ2-7, is as follows: DTGVSQNPRHKITKRGQNVTFRCDPISEHNRLYWYRQTLGQGPEFLTYFQNEAQLEKSRLLSDRFSAERPKGSFSTLEIQRTEQGDSAMYLCASSSPTESYGQYFGPGTRLTVT.

This clonotype was detected a few times. The CDR3 protein is CASSHVTGELFF. The CDR3 DNA is TGCGCCAGCAGCCACGTTACCGGGGAGCTGTTTTTT. The chain combines TRBV4-1 with TRBJ2-2; no clear D. CDR1 and CDR2 (germline): MGHRA, YSYEKL. CDR3 length equals 12 residues. Trimming removed 3 bases from V and 5 bases from J, with 4 bases in between.

Ten or more counts support this clonotype. V is TRBV11-1 and J is TRBJ1-1; D possibly corresponds to TRBD1 (5 bases). This CDR3 has 16 amino acids. V was cut by 0 bases and J by 8 bases, with 19 bases left in between. Germline V gives CDR1 SGHAT, CDR2 FQDESV (reference sequence). CDR3 nucleotides: TGTGCCAGCAGCTTAGCTCGGGCAGGGCGCCCATCGGAAGCTTTCTTT. It yields the protein CASSLARAGRPSEAFF. Together with reference TRBV11-1 and TRBJ1-1, the CDR3 gives the full variable domain: EAEVAQSPRYKITEKSQAVAFWCDPISGHATLYWYRQILGQGPELLVQFQDESVVDDSQLPKDRFSAERLKGVDSTLKIQPAELGDSAMYLCASSLARAGRPSEAFFGQGTRLTVV.

This clonotype was seen repeatedly, ten times or more. CDR3 region: CASSLAGGLDEQFF. The CDR3 DNA sequence: TGTGCCAGCAGCTTAGCGGGGGGGCTGGATGAGCAGTTCTTC. The rearrangement joins TRBV7-6 to TRBJ2-1; D is perhaps TRBD2 (7 bases). Germline assignment: CDR1 SGHVS and CDR2 FNYEAQ. CDR3 length: 14 residues. The ends were cut back, 0 bases at V and 8 bases at J, with 11 bases in the middle.

This clonotype was observed many times. This chain joins TRBV14 and TRBJ2-7, with D unresolved. The length of the CDR3 is 14 residues. V was shortened by 1 base and J by 2 bases, with 9 bases between the two germline ends. Looked up from germline, CDR1 is SGHDN and CDR2 is FVKESK. CDR3 in amino acids: CASSQGWGTYEQYF. The CDR3 DNA follows: TGTGCCAGCAGCCAAGGCTGGGGAACCTACGAGCAGTACTTC.

This clonotype was counted ten times or more. V and J are TRBV28 and TRBJ1-5; 9 bases are a match to TRBD1. The junction had 7 bases not matched to a gene; V was cut back by 3 bases and J by 7 bases. This CDR3 is built from 15 residues. From germline, CDR1 is MDHEN and CDR2 SYDVKM. CDR3 nucleotides: TGTGCCAGCAGTTTCCGCCCCGGGACAGGGCAGCCCCAGCATTTT. The encoded protein is CASSFRPGTGQPQHF.

This clonotype was found many times. The chain employs TRBV7-2 and TRBJ2-3; 7 bases are shared with TRBD2. This CDR3 is 16 amino acids long. V lost 3 bases and J lost 1; bases outside the gene matches: 7. Per germline, CDR1 SGHTA and CDR2 FQGNSA. CDR3 loop: CASSFLAVLGTDTQYF. The CDR3 coding sequence is TGTGCCAGCAGCTTCCTAGCGGTACTCGGCACAGATACGCAGTATTTT.

This clonotype occurred many times. The J gene is TRBJ1-5, the V gene TRBV10-2; D is uncertain. Trimming took off 3 bases at V and 7 bases at J, with 10 bases between the two ends. Germline V lookup: CDR1 WSHSY, CDR2 SAAADI. CDR3 size: 13 residues. The CDR3 spells CASSEGGPQPQHF. The CDR3, as DNA: TGCGCCAGCAGTGAAGGAGGTCCGCAGCCCCAGCATTTT.

This clonotype has a count of ten or more. The chain employs TRBV7-9 and TRBJ2-5; D is uncertain. V was clipped by 5 bases and J by 1 base, with 8 bases between them. This CDR3 has 13 residues. Germline CDR1 and CDR2: SEHNR and FQNEAQ (reference sequence). CDR3 sequence reads: CASSPRSQETQYF. The CDR3 nucleotides are TGTGCCAGCAGCCCGAGGTCCCAAGAGACCCAGTACTTC.

About this clonotype: A much larger clone differs by one base, so this may be a read error. The gene calls are TRBV6-5 and TRBJ1-6; no reliable D call. Deletions cut 4 bases from V and 4 bases from J, with 14 bases between. The CDR3 runs 16 residues. CDR1 MNHEY and CDR2 SVGAGI come from the germline V gene. The CDR3, as DNA: TGTGCCAGCAGTTTGTGGTCCGGGGAATATAATTCACCCCTCCACTTT. It codes for CASSLWSGEYNSPLHF.

This clonotype has at least ten counts. Here the CDR3 reads CASSYRGWTEAFF. The CDR3 DNA sequence: TGTGCCAGCAGCTACAGGGGTTGGACTGAAGCTTTCTTT. This chain connects TRBV7-2 to TRBJ1-1, with 7 positions matching TRBD1. The J segment lost 5 bases and the V segment lost 4 bases, leaving 4 bases of the junction unmatched. This CDR3 spans 13 amino acids. Per germline, CDR1 SGHTA and CDR2 FQGNSA.

J is TRBJ2-2 and V is TRBV19, with TRBD1 matching over 8 bases. Trimming took 5 bases from V and 4 from J; bases not matched to a gene: 9. Looked up from germline, CDR1 is LNHDA and CDR2 is SQIVND (reference sequence). The CDR3 has 16 residues. The CDR3 coding sequence is TGTGCCAGTAGTTCGCGGGACAGGCTATCCACCGGGGAGCTGTTTTTT. Translating gives CASSSRDRLSTGELFF.

This clonotype was seen at least ten times. The chain employs TRBV28 and TRBJ2-1, with a possible D match to TRBD1 (5 bases). The V and J ends lost 2 bases and 10 bases respectively, with 15 bases between them. Germline lookup yields CDR1 MDHEN and CDR2 SYDVKM. The length of the CDR3 is 14 residues. The CDR3 protein is CASSLKGVNAEQFF. CDR3 bases: TGTGCCAGCAGTTTAAAAGGGGTCAACGCGGAGCAGTTCTTC.

The genes are TRBV27 and TRBJ2-7, with D possibly matching TRBD1 (6 bases). Trimming left V 8 bases short and J 2 bases short, with 13 bases between. This CDR3 has 13 amino acids. Germline V CDR1 and CDR2: MNHEY, SMNVEV (reference sequence). The CDR3 loop reads CASGIQGAYEQYF. The CDR3, as DNA: TGTGCCAGCGGTATACAGGGAGCCTACGAGCAGTACTTC.

A note on this clonotype: Since a much larger clone is just one base distant, this may be a read error. V gene TRBV28 combines with J gene TRBJ2-3; the match to TRBD2 covers 14 bases. The CDR3 contains 19 residues. Per the germline V gene, CDR1 is MDHEN and CDR2 is SYDVKM. The ends lost 4 bases at V and 4 bases at J; junction bases unmatched: 13. The CDR3 loop reads CASSSPTEGLAGVADTQYF. The CDR3 region has the DNA TGTGCCAGCAGTTCACCTACTGAGGGACTAGCGGGAGTAGCAGATACGCAGTATTTT. Full variable domain (remainder filled in from reference TRBV28 and TRBJ2-3): DVKVTQSSRYLVKRTGEKVFLECVQDMDHENMFWYRQDPGLGLRLIYFSYDVKMKEKGDIPEGYSVSREKKERFSLILESASTNQTSMYLCASSSPTEGLAGVADTQYFGPGTRLTVL.

This clonotype occurred many times. The chain employs TRBV20-1 and TRBJ1-4; TRBD1 matches 9 bases. The ends lost 3 bases at V and 8 bases at J; junction bases unmatched: 4. The CDR3 is made up of 13 amino acids. Germline V gives CDR1 DFQATT, CDR2 SNEGSKA (reference sequence). CDR3 bases: TGCAGTGCTAGTGGGACAGGGATCGAAAAACTGTTTTTT. Protein product: CSASGTGIEKLFF.